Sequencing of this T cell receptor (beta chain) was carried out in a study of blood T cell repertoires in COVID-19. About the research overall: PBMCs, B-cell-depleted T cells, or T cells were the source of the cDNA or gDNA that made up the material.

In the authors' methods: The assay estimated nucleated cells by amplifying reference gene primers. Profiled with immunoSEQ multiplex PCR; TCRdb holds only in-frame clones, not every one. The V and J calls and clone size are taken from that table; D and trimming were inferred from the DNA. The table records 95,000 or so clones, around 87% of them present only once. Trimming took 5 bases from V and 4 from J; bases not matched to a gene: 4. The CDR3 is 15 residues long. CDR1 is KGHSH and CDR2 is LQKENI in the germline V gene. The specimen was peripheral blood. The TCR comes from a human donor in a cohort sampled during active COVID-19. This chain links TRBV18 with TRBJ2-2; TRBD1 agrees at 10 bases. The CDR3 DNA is TGTGCCAGCTCAGCCGGGACAGGGGTCACCGGGGAGCTGTTTTTT. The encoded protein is CASSAGTGVTGELFF.